Below, 18 T cell receptor beta chains from the same sample are listed, as sequenced in a study of response to subunit inactivated influenza vaccine. TCRdb itself ran the RT-PCR reads through MiXCR, one entry per CDR3 protein. Counted here are 590,000 or so distinct CDR3 sequences, around 15% occurring once; the ten biggest clones make up less than 9%. This specimen was PBMCs from blood, taken roughly 2 weeks before vaccination. These receptor sequences come from a man in his forties or fifties who received an inactivated influenza vaccine.

This chain uses TRBV4-2 with TRBJ2-5; D unresolved. The CDR3 runs to 15 residues. The V and J ends lost 5 bases and 1 base respectively, with 14 bases between them. From germline, CDR1 is LGHNA and CDR2 YNFKEQ. CDR3 nucleotides: TGTGCCAGCAGCATGGCTAACCAAATCCAAGAGACCCAGTACTTC. Protein sequence: CASSMANQIQETQYF.

This clonotype came up a few times. The chain links TRBV29-1 to TRBJ2-1; TRBD2 matches 10 bases. After removal of 4 bases from V and 7 bases from J, the junction contained 7 bases not matched to a gene. The CDR3 runs 14 residues. Germline loops: CDR1 SQVTM, CDR2 ANQGSEA. Here the CDR3 reads CSVGSSGRGNEQFF. DNA for the CDR3: TGCAGCGTTGGATCTAGCGGGAGAGGTAATGAGCAGTTCTTC.

The CDR3 DNA follows: TGTGCCAGCTCACCGAATCCGGGACAGAGCTCTGGGGCCAACGTCCTGACTTTC. It translates to CASSPNPGQSSGANVLTF. V gene TRBV18 combines with J gene TRBJ2-6, with 7 bases matching TRBD1. Germline loops: CDR1 KGHSH, CDR2 LQKENI. The CDR3 is 18 residues long. V shed 3 bases and J 0 bases; nucleotides not matched to a gene: 8.

The J gene is TRBJ2-1, the V gene TRBV7-2, with 8 positions matching TRBD1. V lost 5 bases and J lost 3; bases outside the gene matches: 6. There are 15 residues in the CDR3. The germline gives CDR1 SGHTA, CDR2 FQGNSA. CDR3: CASSLDRGIYNEQFF. CDR3 in DNA: TGTGCCAGCAGCCTAGACAGGGGAATCTACAATGAGCAGTTCTTC.

About this clonotype itself: This may arise from a read error, as a much more abundant clone is one base away. The chain recombines TRBV9 with TRBJ2-7; D not certain. The CDR3 is 15 amino acids. Trimming took 3 bases from V and 1 from J, leaving 14 bases between them. CDR1 and CDR2 (germline): SGDLS, YYNGEE. The CDR3 is CASSGGHGPSYEQYF. The CDR3 region has the DNA TGTGCCAGCAGCGGAGGTCACGGGCCGTCCTACGAGCAGTACTTC.

In this sample, this clonotype turned up many times. The chain is built from TRBV5-1 and TRBJ1-2; TRBD1 aligns across 7 bases. Germline CDR1 reads SGHRS; CDR2 reads YFSETQ. With V trimmed by 3 bases and J by 8 bases, 13 bases remained unmatched. The CDR3 spans 15 residues. CDR3 in amino acids: CASSSHPTGEIGYTF. CDR3 bases: TGCGCCAGCAGCTCACATCCCACAGGGGAGATCGGCTACACCTTC.

This clonotype has at least ten counts. The chain uses TRBV28 and TRBJ2-1, with D hard to call. This CDR3 region has 12 residues. Germline CDR1 and CDR2: MDHEN and SYDVKM. V was shortened by 6 bases and J by 7 bases, with 10 bases between the two germline ends. CDR3 nucleotide sequence: TGTGCCAGCAGCCCTCGGCGGAATGAGCAGTTCTTC. Translation: CASSPRRNEQFF. Supplemented by reference TRBV28 and TRBJ2-1, the full variable domain reads DVKVTQSSRYLVKRTGEKVFLECVQDMDHENMFWYRQDPGLGLRLIYFSYDVKMKEKGDIPEGYSVSREKKERFSLILESASTNQTSMYLCASSPRRNEQFFGPGTRLTVL.

At least ten counts were recorded for this clonotype. The chain has TRBV7-3 and TRBJ2-7, with D possibly matching TRBD2 (6 bases). The length of the CDR3 is 14 residues. The V end was cut by 5 bases, the J end by 6 bases, with 17 bases between. Per the germline V gene, CDR1 is SGHTA and CDR2 is FQGTGA. The CDR3 spells CASSLSGTASEQYF. As DNA, the CDR3 is TGTGCCAGCAGCCTTAGCGGTACCGCCAGCGAGCAGTACTTC.

This clonotype was observed a few times. This chain joins TRBV20-1 and TRBJ1-1; no reliable D call. CDR3 length: 9 residues. CDR1 is DFQATT, CDR2 SNEGSKA, per germline (reference sequence). V lost 3 bases, J lost 9 bases, and 5 bases lay in between. CDR3 loop: CSASSKAFF. In DNA form, the CDR3 reads TGCAGTGCTAGTTCGAAAGCTTTCTTT.

The chain couples TRBV7-8 to TRBJ2-5; D is possibly TRBD1 (6 bases). Germline assignment: CDR1 SGHVS and CDR2 FQNEAQ. This CDR3 is 14 amino acids long. Trimming left V 4 bases short and J 5 bases short, with 14 bases between. In nucleotides, the CDR3 is TGTGCCAGCAGCTCTCGAGACAGGTTCGAGACCCAGTACTTC. Translated: CASSSRDRFETQYF. Full variable domain (remainder filled in from reference TRBV7-8 and TRBJ2-5): GAGVSQSPRYKVAKRGQDVALRCDPISGHVSLFWYQQALGQGPEFLTYFQNEAQLDKSGLPSDRFFAERPEGSVSTLKIQRTQQEDSAVYLCASSSRDRFETQYFGPGTRLLVL.

This clonotype came up a few times. The chain links TRBV12-3 or TRBV12-4 to TRBJ2-5, with 8 bases identical to TRBD1. V was clipped by 4 bases and J by 7 bases; unmatched bases: 8. The CDR3 is 14 residues long. The CDR3 loop reads CASSSTGDLRTQYF. The DNA of the CDR3 is TGTGCCAGCAGTTCGACAGGGGACTTGAGGACCCAGTACTTC.

This clonotype has ten or more counts. The rearrangement uses TRBV12-3 or TRBV12-4 and TRBJ2-2; TRBD1 matches 8 bases. V lost 6 bases to trimming and J lost 1 base; unmatched junction nucleotides: 4. This CDR3 has 15 amino acids. This CDR3 is CASRTGTGNTGELFF. The CDR3 nucleotides are TGTGCCAGCAGAACCGGGACAGGGAACACCGGGGAGCTGTTTTTT.

This clonotype appeared many times. The V gene is TRBV7-8, the J gene TRBJ2-4; TRBD1 agrees at 8 bases. Losses at the gene ends were 5 bases for V and 8 bases for J; bases not matched to a gene: 11. This CDR3 has 15 residues. Germline loops: CDR1 SGHVS, CDR2 FQNEAQ. This chain's CDR3 is CASSRPRTGPHIQYF. The CDR3, as DNA: TGTGCCAGCAGCCGCCCCCGGACAGGGCCGCACATTCAGTACTTC.

This clonotype was counted at least ten times. The chain links TRBV12-3 or TRBV12-4 to TRBJ2-1, with a tentative D call TRBD2 (5 bases). V shed 1 base and J shed 2 bases, with 15 bases lying between them. This CDR3 has 17 amino acids. CDR3 nucleotide sequence: TGTGCCAGCAGTTTAGTTCAGAGACTACCCCCCTACAATGAGCAGTTCTTC. Its protein product is CASSLVQRLPPYNEQFF.

The rearrangement links TRBV9 to TRBJ2-2; the D gene is possibly TRBD1 (5 bases). CDR1 is SGDLS and CDR2 is YYNGEE in the germline V gene. The CDR3 loop spans 16 amino acids. Trimming removed 0 bases from V and 1 base from J, with 10 bases in between. The CDR3 DNA reads TGTGCCAGCAGCGTAGAGGGGCAGGGGAACACCGGGGAGCTGTTTTTT. It translates to CASSVEGQGNTGELFF.

V usage is TRBV29-1 and J usage is TRBJ2-3; 8 positions match TRBD1. The CDR3 runs 14 residues. Germline-derived CDR1 and CDR2 are SQVTM and ANQGSEA. V lost 4 bases to trimming and J lost 1 base; unmatched junction nucleotides: 4. DNA for the CDR3: TGCAGCGTTGCCGTGGGACAGGGCACAGATACGCAGTATTTT. This encodes CSVAVGQGTDTQYF.

The sample holds a few counts of this clonotype. The chain uses TRBV27 and TRBJ2-3; D possibly corresponds to TRBD1 (6 bases). The CDR3 totals 17 residues. V was clipped by 3 bases and J by 1 base, with 17 bases between them. Germline CDR1 MNHEY, CDR2 SMNVEV (reference sequence). This CDR3 is CASSFISRGHRTDTQYF. DNA of the CDR3: TGTGCCAGCAGTTTTATTAGCAGGGGCCATCGCACAGATACGCAGTATTTT.

This clonotype was detected only a few times. The V and J genes are TRBV5-5 and TRBJ1-4; unclear D gene. V lost 0 bases and J lost 1, with 4 bases in between. The CDR3 consists of 14 residues. CDR1 and CDR2 (germline): SGHKS, YYEKEE (reference sequence). This CDR3 reads CASSLDGTNEKLFF. The CDR3 DNA is TGTGCCAGCAGCTTGGACGGAACTAATGAAAAACTGTTTTTT.